These 19 T cell receptor beta chains came from one sample sequenced in a study of T-cell memory formation after mild COVID-19. A single record per CDR3 protein comes from TCRdb applying MiXCR to the 5' RACE reads. The sample lists under 110,000 distinct CDR3 sequences, around 12% occurring once. Sequenced: PBMCs or a T cell subset sorted from them (not recorded which). The receptors come from an adult woman who had mild COVID-19 (a few samples of this study predate the infection). Cell type and time point are not known.

This chain uses TRBV5-1 with TRBJ2-1; D ambiguous. The germline gives CDR1 SGHRS, CDR2 YFSETQ. Trimming pared 3 bases from V and 7 bases from J, leaving 17 bases between. The CDR3 totals 15 residues. The CDR3 loop reads CASSSDAGPINEQFF. In DNA form, the CDR3 reads TGCGCCAGCAGCTCAGACGCCGGACCAATTAATGAGCAGTTCTTC.

CDR3 nucleotide sequence: TGTGCCAGCAGCTTCCAAGCTAGCGGGGGACATTACGATACGCAGTATTTT. This codes for CASSFQASGGHYDTQYF. This rearrangement joins TRBV5-4 to TRBJ2-3, with TRBD2 matching 10 bases. From germline, CDR1 is SGHNT and CDR2 YYREEE (reference sequence). This CDR3 contains 17 residues. V lost 2 bases to trimming and J lost 6 bases; unmatched junction nucleotides: 12.

This clonotype was recorded a few times. J is TRBJ2-3 and V is TRBV5-6; 7 nucleotides align to TRBD1. This CDR3 has 16 residues. J gave up 3 bases and V 2 bases, and 9 bases lay outside the gene matches. In germline, CDR1 is SGHDT, CDR2 YYEEEE. CDR3 sequence reads: CASSFIPTGRTDTQYF. The CDR3 DNA reads TGTGCCAGCAGCTTCATCCCGACAGGGCGGACAGATACGCAGTATTTT.

This clonotype has more than one count but fewer than ten. This chain uses TRBV12-3 or TRBV12-4 with TRBJ2-3; 13 nucleotides agree with TRBD2. Trimming removed 2 bases from V and 4 bases from J; junction bases left unmatched: 3. This CDR3 comprises 16 residues. DNA of the CDR3: TGTGCCAGCAGTTTAAAACTAGCGGGGGGGCCAGATACGCAGTATTTT. Its protein product is CASSLKLAGGPDTQYF.

This clonotype was detected a few times. The chain uses TRBV27 and TRBJ2-7; no clear D gene. CDR3 length: 13 residues. Germline V lookup: CDR1 MNHEY, CDR2 SMNVEV (reference sequence). V gave up 1 base and J gave up 5 bases, with 9 bases separating them. CDR3 DNA sequence: TGTGCCAGCAGTTTATTTGACCAGGACGAGCAGTACTTC. Amino acids: CASSLFDQDEQYF.

The chain recombines TRBV4-1 with TRBJ2-3, with D possibly TRBD2 on 5 matching bases. This CDR3 has 15 residues. Trimming cost V 0 bases and J 5 bases, with 12 bases left between them. In germline, CDR1 is MGHRA, CDR2 YSYEKL. The CDR3 bases are TGCGCCAGCAGCCAAGAACCCATCCGGGGAGATACGCAGTATTTT. This encodes CASSQEPIRGDTQYF.

CDR3 DNA: TGTGCCATCTCCCAGCGGACAGGGGGCCGGGAGCAGTACTTC. As protein: CAISQRTGGREQYF. This chain links TRBV12-3 or TRBV12-4 with TRBJ2-7; 11 bases are a match to TRBD1. With V trimmed by 10 bases and J by 7 bases, 12 bases remained unmatched. This CDR3 has 14 amino acids.

This clonotype is a singleton in its sample. This rearrangement joins TRBV4-1 to TRBJ2-7; 13 bases fit TRBD2. V lost 4 bases and J lost 6; bases outside the gene matches: 6. The CDR3 length is 15 residues. Per the germline V gene, CDR1 is MGHRA and CDR2 is YSYEKL. CDR3 residues: CASSPGLAGECEQYF. The CDR3 nucleotides read TGCGCCAGCAGCCCTGGACTAGCGGGGGAATGCGAGCAGTACTTC.

The V call is TRBV24-1, the J call TRBJ2-3; the match to TRBD1 covers 10 bases. This CDR3 contains 18 residues. CDR1 is KGHDR and CDR2 is SFDVKD in the germline V gene. The junction had 15 bases not matched to a gene; V was cut back by 3 bases and J by 7 bases. CDR3 residues: CATSDHDRGPLPLNTQYF. The CDR3 DNA reads TGTGCCACCAGTGATCACGACAGGGGGCCTCTGCCCCTTAATACGCAGTATTTT.

This clonotype showed up many times. The V call is TRBV6-5, the J call TRBJ2-1; D is perhaps TRBD1 (5 bases). The CDR3 spans 13 residues. The germline V and J ends were trimmed by 7 bases and 7 bases, with 14 bases remaining between them. Germline-derived CDR1 and CDR2 are MNHEY and SVGAGI. The CDR3 sequence: CASTIRGGNEQFF. CDR3 sequence (DNA): TGTGCCAGCACCATAAGGGGTGGGAATGAGCAGTTCTTC.

CDR3 DNA: TGTGCCAGCAGCCAAGATGGCCCAGGGCAGATCACTGAAGCTTTCTTT. This codes for CASSQDGPGQITEAFF. J is TRBJ1-1 and V is TRBV4-2; the D gene is possibly TRBD1 (5 bases). Germline V gene lookup returns CDR1 LGHNA and CDR2 YNFKEQ. The V gene lost 0 bases and the J gene lost 4 bases, with 15 bases spanning the gap. This CDR3 comprises 16 residues.

This clonotype has just a few counts. This chain uses TRBV25-1 with TRBJ1-3; D call uncertain. V was trimmed by 6 bases and J by 4 bases, leaving 4 bases between them. Germline CDR1 MGHDK, CDR2 SYGVNS. This CDR3 has 11 residues. CDR3 residues: CASRKGNTIYF. In DNA, the CDR3 is TGTGCCAGCAGAAAGGGAAACACCATATATTTT.

The gene calls are TRBV20-1 and TRBJ2-7, with unresolved D. Germline V gene data show CDR1 as DFQATT and CDR2 as SNEGSKA (reference sequence). V was clipped by 5 bases and J by 7 bases, with 12 bases between them. This CDR3 region has 11 residues. The CDR3 is CSALLLLEQYF. The DNA for the CDR3 is TGCAGTGCTCTCCTCCTCCTGGAGCAGTACTTC.

The CDR3 region is CAITADPIGGTDTQYF. Here the CDR3 DNA reads TGTGCCATCACCGCGGATCCGATAGGGGGCACAGATACGCAGTATTTT. This chain links TRBV10-3 with TRBJ2-3, with TRBD1 as a possible D gene (5 bases). The CDR3 loop spans 16 amino acids. Between the trimmed V and J ends, which lost 7 bases and 1 base, there was a span of 18 bases. From germline, CDR1 is ENHRY and CDR2 SYGVKD.

This clonotype has a count of ten or more. The V call is TRBV24-1, the J call TRBJ2-1, with D hard to call. This CDR3 region has 15 residues. V shed 5 bases and J shed 4 bases, with 14 bases lying between them. The V gene's germline CDR1 is KGHDR and CDR2 SFDVKD. This chain's CDR3 is CATSVSAIGYNEQFF. CDR3 in DNA: TGTGCCACCAGTGTTTCGGCCATTGGGTACAATGAGCAGTTCTTC.

V gene TRBV12-3 or TRBV12-4 combines with J gene TRBJ1-2; 9 positions match TRBD1. The CDR3 extends over 15 amino acids. With 7 bases clipped from V and 6 bases from J, the junction kept 12 bases outside the gene matches. The CDR3 loop reads CASTQSRDRVNGYTF. The CDR3 DNA sequence: TGTGCCAGCACTCAGTCCCGGGACAGGGTAAATGGCTACACCTTC.

The chain employs TRBV10-3 and TRBJ2-3; 13 bases align to TRBD2. V dropped 6 bases and J dropped 1; count of bases not matched to a gene: 1. Germline V gene lookup returns CDR1 ENHRY and CDR2 SYGVKD. The CDR3 is made up of 15 amino acids. The CDR3, as DNA: TGTGCCATCAGGGGGACTAGCGGGGGCACAGATACGCAGTATTTT. It specifies CAIRGTSGGTDTQYF.

This clonotype was picked up many times. The chain combines TRBV10-3 with TRBJ2-1, with a possible D match to TRBD1 (6 bases). From germline, CDR1 is ENHRY and CDR2 SYGVKD. The germline V and J ends were trimmed by 0 bases and 7 bases, with 16 bases remaining between them. The CDR3 covers 16 residues. CDR3 amino acids: CAISESKRDTGNEQFF. CDR3 nucleotides: TGTGCCATCAGTGAGTCTAAGAGGGACACGGGGAATGAGCAGTTCTTC.

In this sample, this clonotype turned up a few times. The chain combines TRBV4-1 with TRBJ2-7; TRBD2 aligns across 9 bases. This CDR3 is 15 amino acids long. With V trimmed by 0 bases and J by 5 bases, 5 bases remained unmatched. Germline lookup yields CDR1 MGHRA and CDR2 YSYEKL. As DNA, the CDR3 is TGCGCCAGCAGCCAAGAAACGGGGACTAGCCACGAGCAGTACTTC. The encoded protein is CASSQETGTSHEQYF.